This T cell receptor (beta chain) was sequenced in a study of regulatory T cells in long-lasting Graves disease. This clonotype was found once. Antigen: not known. One base separates it from a far larger clone, so it is likely a read error. HTBI primers from iRepertoire and Arm-PCR of CDR3 regions yielded the TCR beta libraries. Each CDR3 protein is one row after TCRdb ran MiXCR on the multiplex PCR reads. The profile covers 350,000 to 500,000 distinct CDR3 sequences, with 20% to 25% appearing a single time and 14% taken by the ten largest. From germline, CDR1 is MNHEY and CDR2 SMNVEV (reference sequence). The CDR3 runs to 13 residues. V lost 3 bases, J lost 4 bases, and 9 bases lay in between. Regarding the study as a whole: TCR diversity in persistent Graves' patients was below that of newly diagnosed ones.

Described time point: persistent/refractory GD, antithyroid drugs over 5 years with positive TRAb. RNA isolated from PBMCs was used to make the TCR library. This clonotype was sampled from a female donor with Graves disease. V gene TRBV27 combines with J gene TRBJ2-5; the D is unclear. Sample: peripheral blood mononuclear cells (PBMCs), taken when the disease was refractory, from a patient treated with antithyroid drugs. CDR3 in amino acids: CASSLEYRETQYF. CDR3 bases: TGTGCCAGCAGTTTGGAGTACCGAGAGACCCAGTACTTC.